The clone carrying this T cell receptor (beta chain) was counted at least ten times. The data stem from a study of T cells in Graves' hyperthyroidism and ophthalmopathy. The CDR3 is 19 residues long. The ends were cut back, 1 base at V and 4 bases at J, with 25 bases in the middle. Germline CDR1 and CDR2: LGHNT and FRNRAP. Authors of the study amplified TCR beta CDR3 regions from RNA transcripts. The TCR CDR3 was amplified in a first-round RT-PCR using the HTBI primer set. MiXCR was run by TCRdb on the multiplex PCR reads, yielding one entry per CDR3 protein. The repertoire has some 510,000 distinct CDR3 sequences, around 20% of them found once; the top ten carry 26%. Graves' hyperthyroidism was deemed stable given no ophthalmopathy progression within 18 months. Participants, patients aged 18 to 65, had newly diagnosed hyperthyroidism with a duration under 2 months. Together with thyroid ultrasound, orbital computed tomography, serum thyroxine and TRAb, clinical symptoms were used for diagnoses.

The sequence came from a young man with Graves' hyperthyroidism. What was sequenced was blood. This chain links TRBV12-5 with TRBJ1-1; D unresolved. The CDR3 sequence: CASGLDARAFLGEGTEAFF. In DNA form, the CDR3 reads TGTGCTAGTGGTTTGGACGCCCGTGCTTTCCTCGGGGAGGGCACTGAAGCTTTCTTT. Complete variable domain (other parts from reference TRBV12-5 and TRBJ1-1): DARVTQTPRHKVTEMGQEVTMRCQPILGHNTVFWYRQTMMQGLELLAYFRNRAPLDDSGMPKDRFSAEMPDATLATLKIQPSEPRDSAVYFCASGLDARAFLGEGTEAFFGQGTRLTVV.